This TCR beta chain was identified in a study of control samples from healthy donors and cancer patients. Here immunoSEQ multiplex PCR was the method, and the copy in TCRdb shows in-frame clones only, minus some. In the table there are about 140,000 clones, more than 90% of which are singletons. The CDR3 sequence is 15 residues long. V dropped 8 bases and J dropped 10; count of bases not matched to a gene: 14. From germline, CDR1 is SNHLY and CDR2 FYNNEI. What was sequenced was blood. This TCR came from a man between 25 and 39 years old in good health. The gene calls are TRBV2 and TRBJ1-6, with TRBD1 matching 7 bases. In DNA form, the CDR3 reads TGTGCCAGCCTCTACTCCGGGACAGAAGGGTCACCCCTCCACTTT. This encodes CASLYSGTEGSPLHF.